A selection of T cell receptor beta chains follows, all from one sample in a study of T cell repertoires in cytomegalovirus infection. In TCRdb, the reads were re-called with MiXCR into one record per CDR3 protein. The data contain fewer than 350,000 distinct CDR3 sequences, 15% to 20% of them singletons. Input material: PBMCs. These receptors were collected from a human donor in good health (CMV status not recorded). Some clones in this sample may be carry-over from other donors' samples. The CDR3 runs from the conserved cysteine through the conserved F or W. A D gene is named only where the DNA matches it firmly.

J,D,V,CDR3
TRBJ2-2,NA,TRBV7-3,CASSLGATGELFF
TRBJ1-1,TRBD1,TRBV12-5,CASGNRGSDTEAFF
TRBJ1-6,NA,TRBV7-2,CASSLVILAASPLHF
TRBJ2-7,NA,TRBV2,CASLNFYEQYF
TRBJ1-5,NA,TRBV15,CATSRDGFSIRQPQHF
TRBJ1-5,NA,TRBV28,CASKVSNQPQHF
TRBJ2-7,NA,TRBV12-3/TRBV12-4,CASSPRLASYEQYF
TRBJ1-2,NA,TRBV6-5,CASSYSIPGMVRGYTF
TRBJ1-5,TRBD1,TRBV2,CASSDLTGGFGQPQHF
TRBJ2-1,NA,TRBV19,CASSISPAGEHSYNEQFF
TRBJ1-1,NA,TRBV12-3/TRBV12-4,CASSLAVGTAMNTEAFF
TRBJ1-5,NA,TRBV12-3/TRBV12-4,CASSSTGGAQPQHF
TRBJ1-2,NA,TRBV11-2,CASSLERTGKSLYGYTF
TRBJ2-2,NA,TRBV6-6,CASSYPRGAGELFF
TRBJ2-5,NA,TRBV2,CASSEGFFGQETQYF
TRBJ2-3,TRBD2,TRBV7-2,CASSLVAGAGTDTQYF
TRBJ1-2,TRBD1,TRBV7-9,CASSPGGPQGAGDGYTF
TRBJ1-2,NA,TRBV7-2,CASSLRSGGLQGGYTF
TRBJ1-4,TRBD1,TRBV20-1,CSARVLTGEREKLFF
TRBJ1-5,NA,TRBV19,CASRETGYNQPQHF
TRBJ1-5,NA,TRBV28,CASAGISRELSQPQHF